This T cell receptor beta chain was sequenced in a study of breast tumors, draining lymph nodes, adjacent tissues. This clonotype was counted ten times or more. Its antigen is unknown. TCRdb re-called the multiplex PCR reads through MiXCR, storing one row per CDR3 protein. The table shows under 250,000 distinct CDR3 sequences, with approximately 30% occurring only once. Axillary draining lymph nodes of breast cancer patients supplied the node samples. General study points: The data were judged consistent with most tumor T cells coming from lymph node and expanding in tumor.

Germline-derived CDR1 and CDR2 are MDHEN and SYDVKM. This CDR3 spans 13 amino acids. V was trimmed by 7 bases and J by 1 base, leaving 8 bases between them. This chain connects TRBV28 to TRBJ1-5; a weak D match, TRBD1 (5 bases). This receptor was obtained from a female donor with breast cancer. Some clones in this sample may be carry-over from other donors' samples. The sequenced sample consisted of axillary lymph node tissue. The CDR3 loop is CASTEGSNQPQHF. Here the CDR3 DNA reads TGTGCCAGCACGGAGGGGAGCAATCAGCCCCAGCATTTT.